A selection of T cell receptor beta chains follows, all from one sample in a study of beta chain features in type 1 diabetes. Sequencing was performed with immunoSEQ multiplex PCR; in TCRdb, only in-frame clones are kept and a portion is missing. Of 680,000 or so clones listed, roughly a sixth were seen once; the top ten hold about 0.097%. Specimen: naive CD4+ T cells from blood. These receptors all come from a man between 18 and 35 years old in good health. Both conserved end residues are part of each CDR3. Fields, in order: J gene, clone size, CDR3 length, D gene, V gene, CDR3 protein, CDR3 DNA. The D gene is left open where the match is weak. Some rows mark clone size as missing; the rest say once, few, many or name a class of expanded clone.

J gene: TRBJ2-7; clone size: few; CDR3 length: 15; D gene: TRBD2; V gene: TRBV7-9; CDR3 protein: CASSRTSGSAYEQYF; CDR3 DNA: TGTGCCAGCAGCCGGACTAGCGGGAGCGCCTACGAGCAGTACTTC
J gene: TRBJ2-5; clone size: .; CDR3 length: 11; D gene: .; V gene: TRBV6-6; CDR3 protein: CASSPQETQYF; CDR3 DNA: TGTGCCAGCAGTCCGCAAGAGACCCAGTACTTC
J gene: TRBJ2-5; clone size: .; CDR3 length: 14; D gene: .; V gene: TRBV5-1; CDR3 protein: CASSPSGAMETQYF; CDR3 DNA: TGCGCCAGCAGCCCATCAGGGGCAATGGAGACCCAGTACTTC
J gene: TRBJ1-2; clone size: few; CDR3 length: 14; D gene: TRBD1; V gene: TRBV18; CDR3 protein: CASSPREGAYGYTF; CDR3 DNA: TGTGCCAGCTCACCACGCGAGGGGGCCTATGGCTACACCTTC
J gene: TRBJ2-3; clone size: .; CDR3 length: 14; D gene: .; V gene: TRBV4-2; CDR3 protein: CASRGAGAPDTQYF; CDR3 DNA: TGTGCCAGCAGGGGGGCGGGGGCCCCCGATACGCAGTATTTT
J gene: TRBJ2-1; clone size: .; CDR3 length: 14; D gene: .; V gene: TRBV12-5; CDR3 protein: CASGSLSGDHEQFF; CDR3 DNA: TGTGCTAGTGGATCTCTATCAGGGGACCATGAGCAGTTCTTC
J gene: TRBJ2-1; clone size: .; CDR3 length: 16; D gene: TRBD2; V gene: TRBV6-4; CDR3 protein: CASSDSASGIYNEQFF; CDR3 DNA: TGTGCCAGCAGTGACTCTGCTAGCGGGATTTACAATGAGCAGTTCTTC
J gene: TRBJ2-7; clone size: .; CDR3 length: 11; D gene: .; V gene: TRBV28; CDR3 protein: CASSFSYEQYF; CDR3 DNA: TGTGCCAGCAGTTTCTCCTACGAGCAGTACTTC
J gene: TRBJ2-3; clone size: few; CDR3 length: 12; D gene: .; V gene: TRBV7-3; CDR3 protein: CASSTAEDTQYF; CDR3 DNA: TGTGCCAGCAGCACGGCCGAAGATACGCAGTATTTT
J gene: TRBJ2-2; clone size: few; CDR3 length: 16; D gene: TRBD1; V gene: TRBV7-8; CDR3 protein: CASSLVAGGNTGELFF; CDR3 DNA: TGTGCCAGCAGCTTAGTGGCAGGGGGGAACACCGGGGAGCTGTTTTTT
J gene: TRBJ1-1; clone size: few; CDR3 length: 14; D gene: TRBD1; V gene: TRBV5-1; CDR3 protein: CASSWTGSNTEAFF; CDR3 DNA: TGCGCCAGCAGCTGGACAGGTTCGAACACTGAAGCTTTCTTT
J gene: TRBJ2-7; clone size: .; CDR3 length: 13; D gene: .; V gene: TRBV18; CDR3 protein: CASSPSSGYEQYF; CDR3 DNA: TGTGCCAGCTCACCAAGTTCGGGCTACGAGCAGTACTTC
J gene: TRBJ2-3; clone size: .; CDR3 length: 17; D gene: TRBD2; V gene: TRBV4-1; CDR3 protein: CASSQLTSGRAIDTQYF; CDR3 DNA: TGCGCCAGCAGCCAATTGACTAGCGGGAGGGCCATAGATACGCAGTATTTT
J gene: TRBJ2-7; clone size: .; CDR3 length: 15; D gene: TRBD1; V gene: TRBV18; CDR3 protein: CASSPRQGDPYEQYF; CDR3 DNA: TGTGCCAGCTCACCGCGACAGGGCGACCCCTACGAGCAGTACTTC
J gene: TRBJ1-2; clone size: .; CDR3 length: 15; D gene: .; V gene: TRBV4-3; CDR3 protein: CASSQGSGRRYGYTF; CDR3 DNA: TGCGCCAGCAGCCAGGGTTCGGGGCGGAGATATGGCTACACCTTC
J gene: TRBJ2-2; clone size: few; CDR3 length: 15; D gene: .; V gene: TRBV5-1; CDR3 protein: CASSFAPRDPGELFF; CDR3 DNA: TGCGCCAGCAGCTTTGCCCCCCGGGATCCCGGGGAGCTGTTTTTT
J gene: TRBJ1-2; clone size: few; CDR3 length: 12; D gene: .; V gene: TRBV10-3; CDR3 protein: CAISVSLYGYTF; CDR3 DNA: TGTGCCATCAGTGTCAGCCTCTATGGCTACACCTTC
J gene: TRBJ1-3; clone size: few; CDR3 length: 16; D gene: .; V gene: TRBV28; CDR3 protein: CASSWAGESAGNTIYF; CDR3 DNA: TGTGCCAGCAGCTGGGCAGGGGAGTCGGCTGGAAACACCATATATTTT
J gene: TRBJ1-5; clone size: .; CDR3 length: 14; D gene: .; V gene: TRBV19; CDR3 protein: CASRGGAGNQPQHF; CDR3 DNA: TGTGCCAGTAGAGGGGGGGCTGGCAATCAGCCCCAGCATTTT
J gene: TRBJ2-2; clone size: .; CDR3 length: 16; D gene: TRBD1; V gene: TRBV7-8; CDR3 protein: CASSLERTGFPGELFF; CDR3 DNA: TGTGCCAGCAGCTTAGAGAGGACAGGGTTCCCCGGGGAGCTGTTTTTT
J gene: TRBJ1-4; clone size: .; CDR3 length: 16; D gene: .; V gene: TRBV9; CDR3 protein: CASSVDVEGRWEKLFF; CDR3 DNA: TGTGCCAGCAGCGTAGACGTAGAGGGGAGGTGGGAAAAACTGTTTTTT
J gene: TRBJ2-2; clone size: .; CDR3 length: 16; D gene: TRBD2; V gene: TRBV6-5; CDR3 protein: CASSYSSSGRTGELFF; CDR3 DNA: TGTGCCAGCAGTTACTCGTCTAGCGGGCGTACCGGGGAGCTGTTTTTT
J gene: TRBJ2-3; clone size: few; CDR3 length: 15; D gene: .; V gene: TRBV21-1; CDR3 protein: CASSKERGLTDTQYF; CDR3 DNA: TGTGCCAGCAGCAAAGAAAGGGGGCTCACAGATACGCAGTATTTT
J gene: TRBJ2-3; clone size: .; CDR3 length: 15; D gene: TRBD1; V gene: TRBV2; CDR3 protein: CASSPTGGAADTQYF; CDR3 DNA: TGTGCCAGCAGCCCGACAGGGGGCGCAGCAGATACGCAGTATTTT
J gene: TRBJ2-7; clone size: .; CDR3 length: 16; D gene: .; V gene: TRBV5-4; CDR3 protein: CASSLGLGSASYEQYF; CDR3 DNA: TGTGCCAGCAGCTTAGGGTTAGGTAGCGCCTCCTACGAGCAGTACTTC
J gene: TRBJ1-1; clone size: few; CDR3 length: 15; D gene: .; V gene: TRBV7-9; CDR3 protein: CASSWTTWGLPEAFF; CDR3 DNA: TGTGCCAGCAGCTGGACTACGTGGGGGCTTCCTGAAGCTTTCTTT
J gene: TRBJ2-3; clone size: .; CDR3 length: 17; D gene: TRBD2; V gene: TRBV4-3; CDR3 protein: CASARTSGSLSTDTQYF; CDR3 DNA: TGCGCCAGCGCCCGGACTAGCGGGAGCCTAAGCACAGATACGCAGTATTTT
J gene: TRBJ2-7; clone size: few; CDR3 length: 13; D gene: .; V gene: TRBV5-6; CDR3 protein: CASSRITPYEQYF; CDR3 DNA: TGTGCCAGCAGCCGTATAACGCCGTACGAGCAGTACTTC
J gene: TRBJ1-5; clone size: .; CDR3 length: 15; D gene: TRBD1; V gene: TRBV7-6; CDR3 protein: CASSSQGAGNQPQHF; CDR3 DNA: TGTGCCAGCAGCTCACAGGGGGCAGGCAATCAGCCCCAGCATTTT
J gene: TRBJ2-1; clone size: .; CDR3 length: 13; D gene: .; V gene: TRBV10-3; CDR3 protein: CAISGVSYNEQFF; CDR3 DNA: TGTGCCATCAGCGGGGTATCCTACAATGAGCAGTTCTTC
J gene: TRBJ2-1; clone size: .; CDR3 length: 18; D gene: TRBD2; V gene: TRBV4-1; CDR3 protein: CASSQIAGGNRSYNEQFF; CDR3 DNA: TGCGCCAGCAGCCAAATAGCGGGAGGCAACCGCTCCTACAATGAGCAGTTCTTC
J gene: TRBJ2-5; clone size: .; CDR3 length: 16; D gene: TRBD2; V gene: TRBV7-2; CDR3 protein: CASTPEYRLAGETQYF; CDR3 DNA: TGTGCCAGCACCCCTGAGTACAGACTAGCGGGAGAGACCCAGTACTTC
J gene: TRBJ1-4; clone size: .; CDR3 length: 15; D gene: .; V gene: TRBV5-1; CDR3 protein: CASSLETGALEKLFF; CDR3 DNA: TGCGCCAGCAGCTTGGAAACCGGGGCCTTGGAAAAACTGTTTTTT
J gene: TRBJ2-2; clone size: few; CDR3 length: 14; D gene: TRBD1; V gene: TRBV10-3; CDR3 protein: CAISVTGVTGELFF; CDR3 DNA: TGTGCCATCAGTGTGACAGGGGTCACCGGGGAGCTGTTTTTT
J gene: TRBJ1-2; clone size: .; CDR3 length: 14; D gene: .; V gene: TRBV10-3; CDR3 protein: CAISESGHTYGYTF; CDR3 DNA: TGTGCCATCAGTGAGTCAGGACACACCTATGGCTACACCTTC
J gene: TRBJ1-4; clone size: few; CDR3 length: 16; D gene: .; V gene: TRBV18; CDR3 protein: CASSLMATVGNEKLFF; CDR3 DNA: TGTGCCAGCTCACTCATGGCGACAGTGGGGAATGAAAAACTGTTTTTT
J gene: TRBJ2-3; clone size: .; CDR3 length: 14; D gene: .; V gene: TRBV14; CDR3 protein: CASSRKQGSDTQYF; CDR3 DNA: TGTGCCAGCAGCCGCAAACAGGGTTCAGATACGCAGTATTTT
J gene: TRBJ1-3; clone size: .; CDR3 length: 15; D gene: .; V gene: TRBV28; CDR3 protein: CASSPGRGSRNTIYF; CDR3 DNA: TGTGCCAGCAGCCCTGGAAGGGGTTCGAGAAACACCATATATTTT
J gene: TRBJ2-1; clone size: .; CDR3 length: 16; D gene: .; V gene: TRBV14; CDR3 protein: CASSQDRTTTYNEQFF; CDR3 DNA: TGTGCCAGCAGCCAAGATAGGACGACCACCTACAATGAGCAGTTCTTC
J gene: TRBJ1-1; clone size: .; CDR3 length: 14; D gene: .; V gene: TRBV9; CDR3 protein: CASSVVVANTEAFF; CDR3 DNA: TGTGCCAGCAGCGTAGTAGTGGCGAACACTGAAGCTTTCTTT
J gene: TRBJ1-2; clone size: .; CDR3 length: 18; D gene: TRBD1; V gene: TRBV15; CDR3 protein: CATSPYLGTGNPLDGYTF; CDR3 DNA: TGTGCCACCAGCCCCTATTTAGGGACAGGGAACCCCCTTGATGGCTACACCTTC
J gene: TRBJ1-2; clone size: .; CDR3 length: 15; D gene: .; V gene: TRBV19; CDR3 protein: CASPHEHPLGHGYTF; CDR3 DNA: TGTGCCAGTCCTCACGAGCACCCCCTCGGGCATGGCTACACCTTC
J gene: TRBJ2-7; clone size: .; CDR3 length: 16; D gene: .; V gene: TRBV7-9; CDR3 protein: CASSLEALGRAYEQYF; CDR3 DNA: TGTGCCAGCAGCTTAGAGGCCTTGGGCAGGGCCTACGAGCAGTACTTC
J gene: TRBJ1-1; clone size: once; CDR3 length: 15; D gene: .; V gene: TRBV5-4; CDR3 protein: CASTATIGKNTEAFF; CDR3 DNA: TGTGCCAGCACCGCTACTATCGGGAAGAACACTGAAGCTTTCTTT
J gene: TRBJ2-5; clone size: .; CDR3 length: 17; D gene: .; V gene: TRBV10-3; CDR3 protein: CAISEPSKYGWKETQYF; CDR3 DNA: TGTGCCATCAGTGAGCCTTCCAAATACGGGTGGAAAGAGACCCAGTACTTC
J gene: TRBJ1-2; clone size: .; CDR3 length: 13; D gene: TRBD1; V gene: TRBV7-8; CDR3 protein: CASSLGQGRGYTF; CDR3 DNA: TGTGCCAGCAGCTTAGGACAGGGTCGCGGCTACACCTTC
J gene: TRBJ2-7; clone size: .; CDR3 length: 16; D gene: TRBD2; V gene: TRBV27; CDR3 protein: CASSSAASGNLYEQYF; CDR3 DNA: TGTGCCAGCAGTTCGGCAGCTAGCGGGAACCTCTACGAGCAGTACTTC
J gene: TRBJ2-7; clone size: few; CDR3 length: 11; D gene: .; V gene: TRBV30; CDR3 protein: CASGGYYEQYF; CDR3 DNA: TGTGCCTCAGGTGGCTACTACGAGCAGTACTTC
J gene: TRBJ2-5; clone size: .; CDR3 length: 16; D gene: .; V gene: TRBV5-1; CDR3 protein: CASSLAGLASAETQYF; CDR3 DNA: TGCGCCAGCAGCTTGGCCGGATTAGCGTCCGCTGAGACCCAGTACTTC
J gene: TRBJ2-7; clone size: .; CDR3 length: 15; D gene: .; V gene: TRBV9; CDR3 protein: CASSVAAGRSYEQYF; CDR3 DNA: TGTGCCAGCAGCGTAGCGGCGGGCCGCTCCTACGAGCAGTACTTC
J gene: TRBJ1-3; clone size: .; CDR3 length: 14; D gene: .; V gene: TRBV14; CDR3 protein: CASSQGPSGNTIYF; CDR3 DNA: TGTGCCAGCAGCCAGGGCCCCTCTGGAAACACCATATATTTT
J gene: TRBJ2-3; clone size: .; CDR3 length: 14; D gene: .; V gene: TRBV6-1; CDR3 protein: CASSDGDPLDTQYF; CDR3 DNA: TGTGCCAGCAGTGATGGGGACCCCCTCGATACGCAGTATTTT
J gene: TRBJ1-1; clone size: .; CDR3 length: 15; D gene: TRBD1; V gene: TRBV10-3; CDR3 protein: CAITDRWLEGTEAFF; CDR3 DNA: TGTGCCATCACGGACAGGTGGTTGGAAGGCACTGAAGCTTTCTTT
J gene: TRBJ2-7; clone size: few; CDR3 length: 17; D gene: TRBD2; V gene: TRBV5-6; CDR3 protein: CASTSAGVAGGTYEQYF; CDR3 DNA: TGTGCCAGCACCTCCGCCGGCGTAGCGGGGGGGACCTACGAGCAGTACTTC